These 20 T cell receptor beta chains share one sample of origin, sequenced in a study of tumour-infiltrating T cells in Burkitt lymphoma. Sequencing used immunoSEQ multiplex PCR; TCRdb keeps in-frame clones, though not all of them. The sample contains thousands of clones, more than 70% of which appear only once. Sequenced material: tumor tissue. Receptors originate from a human donor with Burkitt lymphoma.

The chain recombines TRBV11-2 with TRBJ1-3; the D is unclear. The germline CDR1 and CDR2 sequences are SGHAT and FQNNGV. Trimming took off 5 bases at V and 7 bases at J, with 6 bases between the two ends. CDR3 size: 11 residues. The CDR3 region has the DNA TGTGCCAGCAGCCTAGGGAACACCATATATTTT. It encodes CASSLGNTIYF.

The CDR3 loop is CASSLGGVTDTQYF. The CDR3 coding sequence is TGCGCCAGCAGCTTGGGGGGTGTCACAGATACGCAGTATTTT. J is TRBJ2-3 and V is TRBV5-1, with no clear D. Germline assignment: CDR1 SGHRS and CDR2 YFSETQ. V was pared by 0 bases and J by 2 bases, with 7 bases between. CDR3 length equals 14 residues.

With respect to this clone: Compared with germline, one end of the junction differs, possibly owing to a read error. The chain employs TRBV29-1 and TRBJ1-1, with 7 bases lining up with TRBD1. The V gene's germline CDR1 is SQVTM and CDR2 ANQGSEA. The CDR3 sequence is 12 residues long. DNA of the CDR3: TGCAGCCAGTCCAAGACAGGGACTGGAGCTTTCTTT. Translated: CSQSKTGTGAFF.

This clone was recorded only once. The CDR3 loop reads CASSQGGVGETQYF. In DNA, the CDR3 is TGCGCCAGCAGCCAGGGGGGGGTTGGAGAGACCCAGTACTTC. The chain uses TRBV5-1 and TRBJ2-5, with D tentatively TRBD1 or TRBD2 (7 bases each). This CDR3 contains 14 residues. Looked up from germline, CDR1 is SGHRS and CDR2 is YFSETQ. Trimming removed 4 bases from V and 4 bases from J, with 14 bases in between.

The chain carries TRBV7-6 and TRBJ2-1, with 7 positions matching TRBD1. Losses at the gene ends were 0 bases for V and 4 bases for J; bases not matched to a gene: 3. Germline V gives CDR1 SGHVS, CDR2 FNYEAQ. This CDR3 has 15 amino acids. The CDR3, as DNA: TGTGCCAGCAGCTTAGCGGGGACAGTATACAATGAGCAGTTCTTC. Translating gives CASSLAGTVYNEQFF.

The chain combines TRBV6-5 with TRBJ2-7, with D uncertain. CDR1 and CDR2 from the germline V gene are MNHEY and SVGAGI. The CDR3 length is 16 residues. The V gene lost 0 bases and the J gene lost 4 bases, with 16 bases spanning the gap. The CDR3 nucleotides read TGTGCCAGCAGTTACTCGTACACTCTCGGCATATACGAGCAGTACTTC. This codes for CASSYSYTLGIYEQYF.

This chain connects TRBV6-6 to TRBJ1-2, with D perhaps TRBD1 (6 bases). Trimming stripped 5 bases from V and 2 bases from J, with 9 bases between. Germline V gives CDR1 MNHNY, CDR2 SVGAGI (reference sequence). The CDR3 covers 13 residues. This CDR3 reads CASSPDRNYGYTF. The CDR3 bases are TGTGCCAGCAGTCCGGACAGAAACTATGGCTACACCTTC.

The sample holds one count of this clone. The chain has TRBV30 and TRBJ1-3; no clear D. Deletions cut 2 bases from V and 4 bases from J, with 9 bases between. CDR1 is GTSNPN, CDR2 SVGIG, per germline (reference sequence). This CDR3 spans 13 amino acids. CDR3 amino acids: CAWSTLFGNTIYF. The CDR3 nucleotides are TGTGCCTGGAGTACGCTTTTCGGAAACACCATATATTTT.

This clone was seen a few times. This chain connects TRBV2 to TRBJ2-7, with TRBD2 as a possible D gene (6 bases). Trimming removed 7 bases at V and 6 bases at J, with 10 bases between. Germline V gene lookup returns CDR1 SNHLY and CDR2 FYNNEI. The CDR3 consists of 11 residues. CDR3 DNA: TGTGCCAGCATGCTCGGGGGCGAGCAGTACTTC. This encodes CASMLGGEQYF.

J is TRBJ2-5 and V is TRBV2; D remains ambiguous. The CDR3 has 13 amino acids. Germline values: CDR1 SNHLY, CDR2 FYNNEI. The V and J ends lost 8 bases and 4 bases respectively, with 14 bases between them. The CDR3 sequence: CASDILPVETQYF. The CDR3, as DNA: TGTGCCAGCGACATCCTTCCCGTAGAGACCCAGTACTTC. Filled out from reference TRBV2 and TRBJ2-5, the complete variable domain reads EPEVTQTPSHQVTQMGQEVILRCVPISNHLYFYWYRQILGQKVEFLVSFYNNEISEKSEIFDDQFSVERPDGSNFTLKIRSTKLEDSAMYFCASDILPVETQYFGPGTRLLVL.

The chain joins TRBV11-3 to TRBJ2-1, with D perhaps TRBD2 (6 bases). This CDR3 comprises 13 residues. Looked up from germline, CDR1 is SGHNT and CDR2 is YENEEA. V was cut by 6 bases and J by 7 bases, with 13 bases left in between. Here the CDR3 reads CASRGLGDNEQFF. In nucleotides, the CDR3 is TGTGCCAGCAGGGGACTCGGGGATAATGAGCAGTTCTTC.

The chain recombines TRBV2 with TRBJ2-1; the match to TRBD1 covers 8 bases. V dropped 10 bases and J dropped 9; count of bases not matched to a gene: 14. Germline V gives CDR1 SNHLY, CDR2 FYNNEI. CDR3 length: 14 amino acids. CDR3 DNA: TGTGCCACCAACGACAGGGGTGCTGGGGGTGAGCAGTTCTTC. It is translated as CATNDRGAGGEQFF.

The CDR3 reads CASSRGGTEAFF. DNA of the CDR3: TGTGCCAGCAGTCGAGGGGGCACTGAAGCTTTCTTT. V gene TRBV6-6 combines with J gene TRBJ1-1; D possibly corresponds to TRBD1 (6 bases). Germline CDR1 reads MNHNY; CDR2 reads SVGAGI (reference sequence). This CDR3 spans 12 amino acids. V shed 5 bases and J shed 4 bases, with 8 bases lying between them.

The CDR3 DNA reads TGTGCCAGCTCACCAGAGAAAGAGCAGTACTTC. Translation gives CASSPEKEQYF. This rearrangement joins TRBV18 to TRBJ2-7; unclear D gene. The V and J ends lost 2 bases and 7 bases respectively, with 6 bases between them. Germline CDR1 reads KGHSH; CDR2 reads LQKENI. CDR3 size: 11 residues.

V usage is TRBV29-1 and J usage is TRBJ2-5; 11 bases align to TRBD2. This CDR3 has 14 amino acids. The V segment lost 6 bases and the J segment 1 base; nucleotides outside the gene matches: 4. In germline, CDR1 is SQVTM, CDR2 ANQGSEA. CDR3 loop: CSVWTSGPQETQYF. DNA for the CDR3: TGCAGCGTCTGGACTAGCGGGCCCCAAGAGACCCAGTACTTC. Together with reference TRBV29-1 and TRBJ2-5, the CDR3 gives the full variable domain: SAVISQKPSRDICQRGTSLTIQCQVDSQVTMMFWYRQQPGQSLTLIATANQGSEATYESGFVIDKFPISRPNLTFSTLTVSNMSPEDSSIYLCSVWTSGPQETQYFGPGTRLLVL.

A remark on this clone: The junction does not match germline at one end; this may be a read error. This chain connects TRBV28 to TRBJ1-2; D gene uncertain. Germline V gene data show CDR1 as MDHEN and CDR2 as SYDVKM. This CDR3 has 12 amino acids. The CDR3 coding sequence is TGTGCCAGCGGTCCGGCTAATTATGGCTACACCTTC. Translation gives CASGPANYGYTF.

The rearrangement links TRBV7-9 to TRBJ2-7; D possibly matches TRBD1 or TRBD2 (5 bases each). Per the germline V gene, CDR1 is SEHNR and CDR2 is FQNEAQ (reference sequence). The CDR3 spans 15 residues. The V end lost 0 bases, the J end lost 3 bases, and 12 bases lay between the germline ends. CDR3 in amino acids: CASSLAQGTDYEQYF. CDR3 in DNA: TGTGCCAGCAGCTTAGCGCAAGGGACGGACTACGAGCAGTACTTC.

V and J are TRBV12-5 and TRBJ2-5; D is perhaps TRBD1 (7 bases). Germline CDR1 reads LGHNT; CDR2 reads FRNRAP. Deletions cut 6 bases from V and 5 bases from J, with 13 bases between. CDR3 length: 13 amino acids. The CDR3 spells CASGPQGRETQYF. CDR3 DNA: TGTGCTAGTGGCCCACAGGGGAGGGAGACCCAGTACTTC.

This clone appeared a single time. This chain joins TRBV29-1 and TRBJ2-1; D may be TRBD1 (5 bases). With 3 bases removed from V and 2 bases from J, the gap between germline ends came to 14 bases. The CDR3 is made up of 15 amino acids. CDR1 is SQVTM, CDR2 ANQGSEA, per germline. This chain's CDR3 is CSVESLRVAYNEQFF. The DNA for the CDR3 is TGCAGCGTTGAGAGTCTCAGGGTAGCCTACAATGAGCAGTTCTTC.

J is TRBJ1-1 and V is TRBV23-1; TRBD1 matches at 7 bases. TRBV23-1 is an ORF; its function is uncertain. The CDR3 spans 14 residues. Trimming cost V 6 bases and J 0 bases; bases outside gene matches: 4. In DNA, the CDR3 is TGCGCCAGCAGCGGGAGGGGGCTGAACACTGAAGCTTTCTTT. The encoded protein is CASSGRGLNTEAFF.